This T cell receptor (beta chain) was found in a study of technical replicates of blood from a handful of donors. The method was immunoSEQ multiplex PCR; TCRdb's version includes in-frame clones alone and lacks a portion of them. The table has 65,000 to 95,000 clones, around 97% seen once; the top ten hold 0.29%. There are 15 residues in the CDR3. Trimming took 0 bases from V and 0 from J, leaving 9 bases between them. CDR1 and CDR2 from the germline V gene are SGHNT and YYREEE (reference sequence). The chain combines TRBV5-4 with TRBJ1-1, with D hard to call. This TCR came from a human donor in good health. Sequenced sample: T cells isolated from PBMCs. CDR3 DNA: TGTGCCAGCAGCTTGGATGGCAACATGAACACTGAAGCTTTCTTT. It codes for CASSLDGNMNTEAFF. The full variable domain, its missing parts supplied by reference TRBV5-4 and TRBJ1-1, is ETGVTQSPTHLIKTRGQQVTLRCSSQSGHNTVSWYQQALGQGPQFIFQYYREEENGRGNFPPRFSGLQFPNYSSELNVNALELDDSALYLCASSLDGNMNTEAFFGQGTRLTVV.